The clone carrying this TCR beta chain was found a few times. The target antigen is unknown. The sample comes from a study of blood T cells in healthy people across ages. Germline lookup yields CDR1 ENHRY and CDR2 SYGVKD. V lost 2 bases and J 4 bases, leaving 4 bases between the germline ends. The CDR3 totals 12 residues. Study-level findings and limits: It was the long-lived donors that had more naive CD4+ cells and higher diversity than aged donors. Naive T cell percentage showed a strong correlation with the diversity of TCR beta.

A sample-barcoded 5' primer and a J-beta primer mix were used in a second PCR of roughly 6 to 11 cycles. One entry per CDR3 protein results from TCRdb running MiXCR on the 5' RACE reads. This repertoire shows 700,000 to 950,000 distinct CDR3 sequences, 58% found once; its top ten account for around 22%. The origin of this receptor is a young man in good health. The chain joins TRBV10-3 to TRBJ2-3; D gene unclear. Sequenced input: blood. The CDR3 sequence: CAISEVPDTQYF. Written as DNA, the CDR3 is TGTGCCATCAGTGAGGTCCCAGATACGCAGTATTTT.